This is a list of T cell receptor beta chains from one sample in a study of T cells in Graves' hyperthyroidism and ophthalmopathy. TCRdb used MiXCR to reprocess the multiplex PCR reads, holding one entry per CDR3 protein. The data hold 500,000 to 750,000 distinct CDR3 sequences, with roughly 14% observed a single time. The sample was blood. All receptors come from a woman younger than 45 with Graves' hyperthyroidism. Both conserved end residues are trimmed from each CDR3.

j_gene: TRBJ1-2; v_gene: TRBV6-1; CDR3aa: ASSRGDGYGYT
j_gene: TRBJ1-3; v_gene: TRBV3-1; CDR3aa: ASSRAQGNTIY
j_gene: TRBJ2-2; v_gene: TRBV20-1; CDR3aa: SAARETGELF
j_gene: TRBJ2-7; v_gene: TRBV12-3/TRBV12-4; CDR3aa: ASSASGQEHYEQY
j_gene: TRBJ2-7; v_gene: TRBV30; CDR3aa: AWTNRGTGLYEQY
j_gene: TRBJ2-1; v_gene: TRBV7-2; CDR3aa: ASSLVPRTGRNEQF
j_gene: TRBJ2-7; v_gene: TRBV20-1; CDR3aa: SAISALLREQY
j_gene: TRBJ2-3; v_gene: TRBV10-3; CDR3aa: AISESSTSGTDTQY
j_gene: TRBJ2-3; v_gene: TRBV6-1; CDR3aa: ASSFAGGAGQDYTQY
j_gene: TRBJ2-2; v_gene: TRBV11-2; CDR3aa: ASSGVGGELF
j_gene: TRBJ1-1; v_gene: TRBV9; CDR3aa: ASSVVSGNTEAF
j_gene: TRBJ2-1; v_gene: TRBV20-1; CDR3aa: SASGGSHYDEQF
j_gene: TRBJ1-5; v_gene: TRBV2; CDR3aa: ASSGTQLQYQPQH
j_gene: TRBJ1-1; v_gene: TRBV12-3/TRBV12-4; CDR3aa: ASSWGTGGTEAF
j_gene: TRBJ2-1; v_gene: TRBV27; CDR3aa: ASSTGNTYNEQF
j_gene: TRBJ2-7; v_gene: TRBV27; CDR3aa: ASSSGTSKIGEQY
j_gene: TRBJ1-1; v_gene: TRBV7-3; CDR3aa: ASSLTFGRAAF
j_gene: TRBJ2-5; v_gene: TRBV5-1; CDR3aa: ASSWNRAMAETQY
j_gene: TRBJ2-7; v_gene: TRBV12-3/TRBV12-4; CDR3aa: ASSYSLTEQY
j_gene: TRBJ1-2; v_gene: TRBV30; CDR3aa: AWTLTGNYGHT
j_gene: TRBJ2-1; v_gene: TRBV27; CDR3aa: ASSYTSGSRSSYNEQF
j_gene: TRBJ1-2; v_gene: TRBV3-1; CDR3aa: ASSQSDRDGYT
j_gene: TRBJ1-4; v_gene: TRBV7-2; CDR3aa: ASSLLGQGNEKLF
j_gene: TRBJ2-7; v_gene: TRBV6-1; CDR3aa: ASTVTYEQY
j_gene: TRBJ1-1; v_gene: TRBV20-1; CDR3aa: SAQYRGRTEAF
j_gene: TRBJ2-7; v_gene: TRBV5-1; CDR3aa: ASSRNSTQFFSYEQY
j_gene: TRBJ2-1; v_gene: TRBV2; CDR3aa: ASSETGTSGRAPYNEQF
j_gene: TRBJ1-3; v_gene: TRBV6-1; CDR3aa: ASRRLSGNTIY
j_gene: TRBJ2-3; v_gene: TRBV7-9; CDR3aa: ASSLAVSHGADTQY
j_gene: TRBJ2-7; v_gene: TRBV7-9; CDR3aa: ASSSNRDALEQY
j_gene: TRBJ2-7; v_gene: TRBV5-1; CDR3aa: ASSLGGTGSQSHEQY
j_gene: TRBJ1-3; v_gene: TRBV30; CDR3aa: AWSGAAGLTGGNTIY
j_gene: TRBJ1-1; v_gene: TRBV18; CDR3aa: ASSPLAISMSTEAF
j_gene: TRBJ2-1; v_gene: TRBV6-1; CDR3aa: ASSELYGYEQF
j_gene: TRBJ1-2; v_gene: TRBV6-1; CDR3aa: ASSLPPRGQGEGGYGYT
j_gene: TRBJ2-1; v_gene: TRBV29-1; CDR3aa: SVEVEGGNEQF
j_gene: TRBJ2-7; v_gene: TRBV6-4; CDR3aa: ASRAPSKCAYEQY
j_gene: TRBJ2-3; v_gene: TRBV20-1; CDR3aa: SARDWVSSGSIADTQY
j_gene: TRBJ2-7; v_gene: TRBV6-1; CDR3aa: ASSYGTGNGGYEQY
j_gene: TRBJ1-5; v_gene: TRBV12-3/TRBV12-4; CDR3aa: ASSGGGATGQPQH
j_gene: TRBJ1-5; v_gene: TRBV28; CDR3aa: ASTPGDRGRRNQPQH
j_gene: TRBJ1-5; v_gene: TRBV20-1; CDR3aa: SASDGRGNQPQH
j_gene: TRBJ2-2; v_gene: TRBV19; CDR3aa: ASIDRAGVAGELF
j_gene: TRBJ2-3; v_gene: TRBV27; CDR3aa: ASSMGPASTDTQY
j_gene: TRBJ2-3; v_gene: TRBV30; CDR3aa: AWVRTGRTNTQY